These 12 T cell receptor beta chains came from one sample sequenced in a study of blood T cell repertoires in COVID-19. Sequencing was performed with immunoSEQ multiplex PCR; in TCRdb, only in-frame clones are kept and a portion is missing. Among 55,000 to 80,000 clones listed, more than 60% were seen once. Source material: peripheral blood. Receptors were obtained from a human donor in a cohort sampled during active COVID-19.

The chain employs TRBV5-1 and TRBJ2-2; a weak D match, TRBD1 (5 bases). The CDR3 covers 15 residues. The ends were cut back, 0 bases at V and 3 bases at J, with 9 bases in the middle. Germline V CDR1 and CDR2: SGHRS, YFSETQ. The CDR3 reads CASSLDGRDTGELFF. The CDR3 DNA reads as TGCGCCAGCAGCTTGGACGGCAGGGACACCGGGGAGCTGTTTTTT. Full variable domain (remainder filled in from reference TRBV5-1 and TRBJ2-2): KAGVTQTPRYLIKTRGQQVTLSCSPISGHRSVSWYQQTPGQGLQFLFEYFSETQRNKGNFPGRFSGRQFSNSRSEMNVSTLELGDSALYLCASSLDGRDTGELFFGEGSRLTVL.

This clone was seen only a few times. The rearrangement uses TRBV25-1 and TRBJ1-3; D may be TRBD1 (6 bases). The germline V and J ends were trimmed by 3 bases and 0 bases, with 9 bases remaining between them. The CDR3 length is 15 residues. Germline CDR1 is MGHDK and CDR2 is SYGVNS. The CDR3, as DNA: TGTGCCAGCAGTGATCCGGGACACTCTGGAAACACCATATATTTT. Amino acids: CASSDPGHSGNTIYF.

The chain has TRBV5-4 and TRBJ1-4; a weak D match, TRBD1 (5 bases). Germline values: CDR1 SGHNT, CDR2 YYREEE (reference sequence). The CDR3 contains 14 residues. V was trimmed by 0 bases and J by 5 bases, leaving 8 bases between them. In DNA, the CDR3 is TGTGCCAGCAGCTTGGAGGCAGGGAATGAAAAACTGTTTTTT. It specifies CASSLEAGNEKLFF.

For the CDR3, the DNA is TGTGCCAGCACACCAACAGGGGCGTCCTACGAGCAGTACTTC. This translates into CASTPTGASYEQYF. The chain employs TRBV7-6 and TRBJ2-7; 7 bases map to TRBD1. J lost 1 base, V lost 7 bases, and 7 bases had no gene match. Germline V lookup: CDR1 SGHVS, CDR2 FNYEAQ. The CDR3 length is 14 residues.

There are a few counts of this clone. V is TRBV2 and J is TRBJ1-6; the D is unclear. This CDR3 is 14 amino acids long. Germline loops: CDR1 SNHLY, CDR2 FYNNEI. V gave up 6 bases and J gave up 8 bases, with 14 bases separating them. CDR3 amino acids: CASSETGWDSPLHF. CDR3 coding DNA: TGTGCCAGCAGCGAAACCGGGTGGGATTCACCCCTCCACTTT.

With regard to this clone: A much larger clone lies one base from this, so it may be a read error. V usage is TRBV5-1 and J usage is TRBJ2-1; TRBD2 might be the D (7 bases). The CDR3 has 16 amino acids. Looked up from germline, CDR1 is SGHRS and CDR2 is YFSETQ. CDR3: CARSLGGGGSYNEQFF. The CDR3, as DNA: TGCGCCCGCAGCTTGGGGGGCGGGGGCTCCTACAATGAGCAGTTCTTC.

The rearrangement joins TRBV6-4 to TRBJ1-1; D might be TRBD1 (6 bases). Germline lookup yields CDR1 MRHNA and CDR2 SNTAGT. Trimming took 6 bases from V and 4 from J, leaving 15 bases between them. CDR3 length: 14 residues. The CDR3 reads CASRRSTGSTEAFF. The CDR3 nucleotides are TGTGCCAGCAGGCGCTCTACAGGGTCCACTGAAGCTTTCTTT.

The V gene is TRBV7-8, the J gene TRBJ2-7, with TRBD1 matching over 7 bases. CDR3 length equals 15 residues. After removal of 2 bases from V and 4 bases from J, the junction contained 8 bases not matched to a gene. Germline V gene data show CDR1 as SGHVS and CDR2 as FQNEAQ. The CDR3 sequence is CASSLTGTAPYEQYF. CDR3 bases: TGTGCCAGCAGCTTAACCGGGACAGCTCCTTACGAGCAGTACTTC.

This clone was detected only a few times. The V call is TRBV28, the J call TRBJ1-2, with D uncertain. Looked up from germline, CDR1 is MDHEN and CDR2 is SYDVKM. The CDR3 loop spans 14 amino acids. V was cut by 2 bases and J by 6 bases, with 13 bases left in between. CDR3 DNA sequence: TGTGCCAGCAGTTTAACAGCTACCCTTAATGGCTACACCTTC. Translated: CASSLTATLNGYTF.

This rearrangement joins TRBV3-1 (or the pseudogene TRBV3-2) to TRBJ2-2, with 16 nucleotides matching TRBD2. After removal of 1 base from V and 1 base from J, the junction contained 6 bases not matched to a gene. Per the germline V gene, CDR1 is LGHDT and CDR2 is YNNKEL (reference sequence). The CDR3 covers 20 residues. This CDR3 reads CASSQGLGLAGGQNTGELFF. CDR3 nucleotides: TGTGCCAGCAGCCAAGGGCTGGGACTAGCGGGGGGGCAGAACACCGGGGAGCTGTTTTTT.

The rearrangement links TRBV6-5 to TRBJ2-1; TRBD1 might be the D (6 bases). There are 15 residues in the CDR3. V was pared by 6 bases and J by 7 bases, with 19 bases between. Germline-derived CDR1 and CDR2 are MNHEY and SVGAGI. The DNA for the CDR3 is TGTGCCAGCAGCCCGTCTGTGGGGGCCGTTAATGAGCAGTTCTTC. Protein sequence: CASSPSVGAVNEQFF.

J is TRBJ1-6 and V is TRBV3-1 (or the pseudogene TRBV3-2), with a possible D match to TRBD1 (5 bases). The CDR3 runs 18 residues. Germline CDR1 and CDR2: LGHDT and YNNKEL (reference sequence). With 1 base removed from V and 7 bases from J, the gap between germline ends came to 20 bases. The DNA of the CDR3 is TGTGCCAGCAGCCAAGGACCCTCCACCAGTAGGGGCAATTCACCCCTCCACTTT. This codes for CASSQGPSTSRGNSPLHF.